The clone carrying this TCR beta chain was detected ten times or more. The target antigen is unknown. The data stem from a study of T-cell reconstitution after alpha-beta-depleted transplantation in children. Findings of the study overall: Several hundred expanded graft clones reportedly supplied alpha-beta T cells about two months after transplant. The origin of high day-60 TCRbeta diversity in some patients lay in surviving recipient T cells and thymic progenitors. Hyperexpanded clones declined; after one year, newly produced T cells mostly supplied diversity.

As it was prepared, the TCRbeta library received unique molecular identifiers. MiXCR, run by TCRdb on the PCR reads, gives a single entry per CDR3 protein. This table holds 600,000 to 800,000 distinct CDR3 sequences, around 13% found once. The V and J ends lost 1 base and 5 bases respectively, with 15 bases between them. The CDR3 totals 15 residues. Germline values: CDR1 LNHNV, CDR2 YYDKDF (reference sequence). The sample here was PBMCs, taken before TCRalphabeta/CD19-depleted stem cell transplant. V usage is TRBV15 and J usage is TRBJ2-7, with D hard to call. The sequence was obtained from a girl aged 2 to 10 with congenital amegakaryocytic thrombocytopenia, due to receive a stem cell transplant. The CDR3 bases are TGTGCCACCAGCAGAGCTATAGGAGTCGCCAACGAGCAGTACTTC. The encoded protein is CATSRAIGVANEQYF.